This is a list of T cell receptor beta chains from one sample in a study of blood T cell repertoires in COVID-19. Data came from immunoSEQ multiplex PCR; TCRdb stores just in-frame clones and leaves some out. The repertoire has a few hundred thousand clones, roughly 87% of them found once; the top ten carry approximately 5%. The sample was PBMCs or T cells enriched from blood (not recorded which). These receptors came from a woman aged 45-65 years who had recovered from COVID-19. Each CDR3 is given with its conserved first and last residue. Fields, in order: V gene, clone size, J gene, CDR3 length, D gene, CDR3 protein, CDR3 DNA. The D gene is left open where the match is weak. Expanded clones are given a class, and other clones once, few, many or no size at all.

v_call: TRBV7-6
clone_size: NA
j_call: TRBJ1-4
cdr3_length: 16
d_call: NA
cdr3_aa: CASSSLGGLTNEKLFF
cdr3_nt: TGTGCCAGCAGCTCCCTCGGGGGGCTTACTAATGAAAAACTGTTTTTT

v_call: TRBV5-6
clone_size: NA
j_call: TRBJ2-7
cdr3_length: 14
d_call: TRBD1
cdr3_aa: CASSYGTATYEQYF
cdr3_nt: TGTGCCAGCAGCTACGGGACAGCGACCTACGAGCAGTACTTC

v_call: TRBV7-2
clone_size: once
j_call: TRBJ1-1
cdr3_length: 14
d_call: NA
cdr3_aa: CASSSLDRNTEAFF
cdr3_nt: TGTGCCAGCAGCTCCTTGGACAGAAACACTGAAGCTTTCTTT

v_call: TRBV7-9
clone_size: few
j_call: TRBJ1-1
cdr3_length: 14
d_call: NA
cdr3_aa: CASSLEVGRTEAFF
cdr3_nt: TGTGCCAGCAGCTTAGAGGTAGGGAGAACTGAAGCTTTCTTT

v_call: TRBV7-2
clone_size: NA
j_call: TRBJ2-3
cdr3_length: 16
d_call: NA
cdr3_aa: CASSLLASASTDTQYF
cdr3_nt: TGTGCCAGCAGCTTACTAGCTAGCGCTAGCACAGATACGCAGTATTTT

v_call: TRBV4-3
clone_size: NA
j_call: TRBJ2-7
cdr3_length: 14
d_call: NA
cdr3_aa: CASSQDRQFGEQYF
cdr3_nt: TGCGCCAGCAGCCAAGATCGACAGTTTGGCGAGCAGTACTTC

v_call: TRBV20-1
clone_size: NA
j_call: TRBJ1-1
cdr3_length: 10
d_call: NA
cdr3_aa: CSAAETEAFF
cdr3_nt: TGCAGTGCCGCGGAAACTGAAGCTTTCTTT

v_call: TRBV9
clone_size: NA
j_call: TRBJ1-6
cdr3_length: 15
d_call: NA
cdr3_aa: CASSSGGSLGSPLHF
cdr3_nt: TGTGCCAGCAGTTCGGGGGGGTCCCTGGGTTCACCCCTCCACTTT

v_call: TRBV5-8
clone_size: NA
j_call: TRBJ2-7
cdr3_length: 15
d_call: TRBD2
cdr3_aa: CASRPTSGGYYEQYF
cdr3_nt: TGTGCCAGCAGACCCACTAGCGGGGGTTACTACGAGCAGTACTTC

v_call: TRBV12-5
clone_size: NA
j_call: TRBJ2-1
cdr3_length: 13
d_call: TRBD2
cdr3_aa: CASGPGGGNEQFF
cdr3_nt: TGTGCTAGTGGCCCGGGGGGGGGCAATGAGCAGTTCTTC

v_call: TRBV30
clone_size: NA
j_call: TRBJ1-3
cdr3_length: 13
d_call: NA
cdr3_aa: CAWSIDSGNTIYF
cdr3_nt: TGTGCCTGGAGTATAGATTCTGGAAACACCATATATTTT

v_call: TRBV7-9
clone_size: NA
j_call: TRBJ1-6
cdr3_length: 13
d_call: NA
cdr3_aa: CASSLDLYSPLHF
cdr3_nt: TGTGCCAGCAGCTTAGATCTATATTCACCCCTCCACTTT